This record looks at one T cell receptor (beta chain) sequence and its context. As for time point: pre-treatment baseline. The sample belongs to a study of blood T cell dynamics during melanoma immunotherapy. Trimming pared 0 bases from V and 0 bases from J, leaving 5 bases between. This CDR3 comprises 15 residues. Germline V gives CDR1 SGHAT, CDR2 FQNNGV. The protocol was immunoSEQ multiplex PCR, while the TCRdb copy is restricted to in-frame clones and leaves out a portion. The sample contains 16,000 or so clones, more than 70% of which appear only once. The sample was blood, taken from a patient treated with checkpoint blockade. The chain couples TRBV11-2 to TRBJ2-2; unclear D gene. This sequence originates from a human donor with melanoma. CDR3 nucleotides: TGTGCCAGCAGCTTAGAGGTAGCGAACACCGGGGAGCTGTTTTTT. It translates to CASSLEVANTGELFF.